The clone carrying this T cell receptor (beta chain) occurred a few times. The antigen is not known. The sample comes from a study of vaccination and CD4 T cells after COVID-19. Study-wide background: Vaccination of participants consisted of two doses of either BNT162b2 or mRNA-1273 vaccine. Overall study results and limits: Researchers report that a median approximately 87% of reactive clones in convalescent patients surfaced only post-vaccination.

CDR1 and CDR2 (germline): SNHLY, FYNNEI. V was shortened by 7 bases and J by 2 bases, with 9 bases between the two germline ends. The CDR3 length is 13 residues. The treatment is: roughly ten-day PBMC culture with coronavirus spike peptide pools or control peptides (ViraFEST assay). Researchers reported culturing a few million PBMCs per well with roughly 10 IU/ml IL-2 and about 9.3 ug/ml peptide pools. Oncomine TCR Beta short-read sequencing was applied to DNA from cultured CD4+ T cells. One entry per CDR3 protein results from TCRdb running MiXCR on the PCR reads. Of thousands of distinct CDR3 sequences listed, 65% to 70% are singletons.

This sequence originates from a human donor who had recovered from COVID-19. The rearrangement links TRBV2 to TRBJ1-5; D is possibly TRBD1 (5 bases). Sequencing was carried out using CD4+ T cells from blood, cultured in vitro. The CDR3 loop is CASIRDGNQPQHF. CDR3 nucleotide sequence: TGTGCCAGCATACGGGACGGCAATCAGCCCCAGCATTTT.